The entry below gives a single T cell receptor (beta chain) sequence along with its context. Its antigen is unknown. The data belong to a study of CXCR3-negative and CXCR3-positive naive CD8 T cells. Study-level results: Diversity was high in both naive subsets and much lower in memory cells.

UMI-tagged TRB cDNA libraries were built via 5' RACE. TCRdb re-called the 5' RACE reads and catalogs CDR3 proteins one per entry, DNA excluded. The sample includes 100,000 to 150,000 distinct CDR3 sequences. Germline V lookup: CDR1 DFQATT, CDR2 SNEGSKA (reference sequence). The CDR3 sequence is 16 residues long. The chain carries TRBV20-1 and TRBJ2-6; there is no DNA to check the TCRdb D call of TRBD1. Sequencing was carried out using naive CXCR3- CD8+ T cells from blood. Subset reported: CD45RO-CCR7+CD27+CD95- naive CD8+ T cells lacking CXCR3 (TNR3-). The TCR originated in a human donor in good health. Some clones in this sample may be carry-over from other donors' samples. CDR3: CSAADREISGANVLTF.